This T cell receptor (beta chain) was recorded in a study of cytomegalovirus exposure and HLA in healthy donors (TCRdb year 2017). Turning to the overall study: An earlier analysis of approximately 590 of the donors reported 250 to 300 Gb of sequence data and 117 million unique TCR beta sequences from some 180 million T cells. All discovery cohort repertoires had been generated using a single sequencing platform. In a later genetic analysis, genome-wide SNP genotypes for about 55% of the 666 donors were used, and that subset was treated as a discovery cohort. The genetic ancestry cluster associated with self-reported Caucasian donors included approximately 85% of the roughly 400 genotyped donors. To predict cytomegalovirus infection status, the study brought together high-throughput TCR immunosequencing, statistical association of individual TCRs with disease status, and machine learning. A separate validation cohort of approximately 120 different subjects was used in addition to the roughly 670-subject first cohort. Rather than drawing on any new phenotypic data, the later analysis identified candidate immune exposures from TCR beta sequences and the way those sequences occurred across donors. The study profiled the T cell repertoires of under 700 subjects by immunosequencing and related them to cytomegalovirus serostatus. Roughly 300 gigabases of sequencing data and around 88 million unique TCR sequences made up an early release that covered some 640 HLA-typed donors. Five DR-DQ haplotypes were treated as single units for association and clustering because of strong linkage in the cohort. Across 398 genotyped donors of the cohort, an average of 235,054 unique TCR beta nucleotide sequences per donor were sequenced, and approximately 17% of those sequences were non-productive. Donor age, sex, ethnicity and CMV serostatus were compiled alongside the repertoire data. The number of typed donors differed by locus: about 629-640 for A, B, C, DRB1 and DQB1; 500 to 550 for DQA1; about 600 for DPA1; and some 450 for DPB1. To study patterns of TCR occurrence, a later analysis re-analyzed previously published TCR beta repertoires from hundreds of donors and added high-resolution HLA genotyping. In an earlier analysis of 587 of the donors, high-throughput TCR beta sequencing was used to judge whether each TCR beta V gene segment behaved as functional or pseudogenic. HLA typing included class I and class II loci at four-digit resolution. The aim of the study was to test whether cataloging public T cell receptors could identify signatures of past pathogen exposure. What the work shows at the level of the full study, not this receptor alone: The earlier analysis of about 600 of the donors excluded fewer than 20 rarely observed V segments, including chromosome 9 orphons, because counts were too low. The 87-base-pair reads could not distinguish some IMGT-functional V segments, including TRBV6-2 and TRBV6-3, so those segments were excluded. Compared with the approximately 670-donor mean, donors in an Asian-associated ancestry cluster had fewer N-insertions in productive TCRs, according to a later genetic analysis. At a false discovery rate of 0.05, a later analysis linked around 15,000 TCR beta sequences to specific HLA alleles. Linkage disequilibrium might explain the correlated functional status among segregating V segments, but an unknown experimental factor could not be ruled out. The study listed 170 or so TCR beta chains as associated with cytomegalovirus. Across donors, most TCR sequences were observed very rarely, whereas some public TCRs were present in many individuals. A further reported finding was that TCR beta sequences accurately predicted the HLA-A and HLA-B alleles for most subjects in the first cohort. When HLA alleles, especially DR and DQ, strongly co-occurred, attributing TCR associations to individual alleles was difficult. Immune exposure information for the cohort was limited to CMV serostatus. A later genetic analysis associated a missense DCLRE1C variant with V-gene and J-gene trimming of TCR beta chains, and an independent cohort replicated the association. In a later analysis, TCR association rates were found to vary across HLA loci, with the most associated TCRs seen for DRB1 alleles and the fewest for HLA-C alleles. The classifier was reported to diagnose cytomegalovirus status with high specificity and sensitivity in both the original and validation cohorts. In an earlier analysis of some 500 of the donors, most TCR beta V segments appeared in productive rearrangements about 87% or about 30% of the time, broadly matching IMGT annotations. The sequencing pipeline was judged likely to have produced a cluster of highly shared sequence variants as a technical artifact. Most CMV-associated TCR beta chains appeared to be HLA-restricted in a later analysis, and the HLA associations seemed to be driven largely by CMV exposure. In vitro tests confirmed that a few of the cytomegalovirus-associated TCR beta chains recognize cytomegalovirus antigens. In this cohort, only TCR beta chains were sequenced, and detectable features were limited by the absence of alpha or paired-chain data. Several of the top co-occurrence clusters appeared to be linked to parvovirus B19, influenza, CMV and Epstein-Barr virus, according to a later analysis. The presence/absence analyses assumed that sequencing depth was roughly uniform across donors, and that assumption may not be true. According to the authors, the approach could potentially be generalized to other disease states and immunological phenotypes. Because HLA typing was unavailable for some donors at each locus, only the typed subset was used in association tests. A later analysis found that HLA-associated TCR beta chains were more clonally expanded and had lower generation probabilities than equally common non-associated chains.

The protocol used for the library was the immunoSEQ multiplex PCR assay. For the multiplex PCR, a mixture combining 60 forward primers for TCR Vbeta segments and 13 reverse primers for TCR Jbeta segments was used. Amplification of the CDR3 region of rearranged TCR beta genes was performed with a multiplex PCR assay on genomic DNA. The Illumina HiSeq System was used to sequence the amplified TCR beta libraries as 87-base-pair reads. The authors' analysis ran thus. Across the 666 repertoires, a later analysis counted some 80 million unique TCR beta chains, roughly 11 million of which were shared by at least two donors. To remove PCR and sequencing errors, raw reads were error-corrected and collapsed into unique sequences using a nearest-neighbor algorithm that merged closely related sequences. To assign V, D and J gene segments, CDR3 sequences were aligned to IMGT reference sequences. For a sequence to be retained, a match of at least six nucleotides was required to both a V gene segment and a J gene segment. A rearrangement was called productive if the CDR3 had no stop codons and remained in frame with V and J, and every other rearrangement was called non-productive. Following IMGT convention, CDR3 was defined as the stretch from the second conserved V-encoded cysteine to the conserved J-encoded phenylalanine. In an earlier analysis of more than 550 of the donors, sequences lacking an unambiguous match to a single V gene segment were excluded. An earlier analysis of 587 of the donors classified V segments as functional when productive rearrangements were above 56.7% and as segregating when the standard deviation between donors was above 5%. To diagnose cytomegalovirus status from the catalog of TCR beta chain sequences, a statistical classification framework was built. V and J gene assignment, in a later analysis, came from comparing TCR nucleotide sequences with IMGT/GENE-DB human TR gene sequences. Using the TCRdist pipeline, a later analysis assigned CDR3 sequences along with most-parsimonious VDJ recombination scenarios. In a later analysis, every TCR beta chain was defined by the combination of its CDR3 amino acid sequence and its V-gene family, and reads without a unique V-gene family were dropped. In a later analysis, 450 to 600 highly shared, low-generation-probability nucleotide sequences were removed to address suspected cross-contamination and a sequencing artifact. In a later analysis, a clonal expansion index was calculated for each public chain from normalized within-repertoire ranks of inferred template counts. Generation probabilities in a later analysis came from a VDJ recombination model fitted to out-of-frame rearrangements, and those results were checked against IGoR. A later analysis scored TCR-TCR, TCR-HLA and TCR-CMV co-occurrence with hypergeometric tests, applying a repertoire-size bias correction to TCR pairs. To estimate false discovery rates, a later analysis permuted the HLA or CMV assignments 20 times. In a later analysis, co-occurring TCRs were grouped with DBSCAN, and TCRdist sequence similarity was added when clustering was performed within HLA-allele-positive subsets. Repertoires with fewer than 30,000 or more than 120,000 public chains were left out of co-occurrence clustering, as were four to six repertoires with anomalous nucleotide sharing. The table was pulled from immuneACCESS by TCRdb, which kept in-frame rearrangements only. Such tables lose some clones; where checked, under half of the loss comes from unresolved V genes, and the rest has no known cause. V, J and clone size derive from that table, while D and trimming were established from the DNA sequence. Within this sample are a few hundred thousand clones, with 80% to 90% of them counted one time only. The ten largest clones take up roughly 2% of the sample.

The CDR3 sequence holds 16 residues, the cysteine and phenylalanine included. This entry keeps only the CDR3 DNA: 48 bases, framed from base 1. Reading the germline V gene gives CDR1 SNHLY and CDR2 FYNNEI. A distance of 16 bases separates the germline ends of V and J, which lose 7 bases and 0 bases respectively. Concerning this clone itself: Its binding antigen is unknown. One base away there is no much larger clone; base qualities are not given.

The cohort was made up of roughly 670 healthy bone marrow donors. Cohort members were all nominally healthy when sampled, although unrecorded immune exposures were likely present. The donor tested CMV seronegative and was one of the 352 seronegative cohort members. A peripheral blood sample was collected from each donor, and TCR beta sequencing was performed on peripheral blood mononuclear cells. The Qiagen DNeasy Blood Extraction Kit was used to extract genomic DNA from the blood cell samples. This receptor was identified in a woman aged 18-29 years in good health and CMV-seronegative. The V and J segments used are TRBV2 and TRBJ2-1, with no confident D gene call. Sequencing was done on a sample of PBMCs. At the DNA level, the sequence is TGTGCCAGCACCCGCTCTTACAGTCTCTCCTACAATGAGCAGTTCTTC. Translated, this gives CASTRSYSLSYNEQFF.